This note documents a single T cell receptor beta chain sequence. Its matching antigen is unknown. The sample comes from a study of blood T cells in healthy people across ages. Findings and caveats of the study: Unsorted PBMCs blocked a conclusive comparison of naive and antigen-experienced cells. TCR beta diversity per million T cells fell roughly linearly with age. More naive CD4+ cells and higher diversity were found in long-lived than in aged donors.

With each sample, at least 5 micrograms of total RNA were extracted. Next came a second PCR, run for about 7 to 11 cycles, which used a sample-barcoded 5' primer along with a J-beta primer mix. TCRdb passed the 5' RACE reads through MiXCR, listing each CDR3 protein once. The sample has about 1,500,000 distinct CDR3 sequences, around 42% seen once; the top ten hold roughly 7.7%. The CDR3 totals 18 residues. V lost 1 base, J lost 2 bases, and 15 bases lay in between. Germline V gene data show CDR1 as MNHEY and CDR2 as SMNVEV (reference sequence). The clonotype was recovered from a woman younger than 30 in good health. V is TRBV27 and J is TRBJ2-6; no clear D. The sample consisted of blood. Here the CDR3 DNA reads TGTGCCAGCAGTTTATATGGGTCCCAGCGAGCTGGGGCCAACGTCCTGACTTTC. Its translation: CASSLYGSQRAGANVLTF.